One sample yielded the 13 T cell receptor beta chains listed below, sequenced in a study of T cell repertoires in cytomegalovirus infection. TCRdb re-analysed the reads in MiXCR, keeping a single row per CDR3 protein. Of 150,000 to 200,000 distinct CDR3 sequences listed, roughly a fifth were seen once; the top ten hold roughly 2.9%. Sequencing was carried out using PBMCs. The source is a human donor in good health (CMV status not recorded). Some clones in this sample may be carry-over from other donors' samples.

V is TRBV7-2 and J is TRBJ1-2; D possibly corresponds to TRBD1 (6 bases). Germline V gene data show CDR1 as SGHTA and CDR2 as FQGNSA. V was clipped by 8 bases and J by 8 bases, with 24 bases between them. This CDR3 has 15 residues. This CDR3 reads CASHPGGGAPGGYTF. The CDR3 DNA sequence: TGTGCCAGCCACCCCGGGGGCGGGGCACCAGGAGGCTACACCTTC.

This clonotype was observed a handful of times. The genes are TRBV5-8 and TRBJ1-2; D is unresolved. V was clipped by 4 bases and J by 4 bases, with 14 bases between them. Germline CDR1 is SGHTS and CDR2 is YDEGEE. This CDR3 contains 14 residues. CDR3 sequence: CASSLDVDPYGYTF. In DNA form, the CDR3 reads TGTGCCAGCAGCCTTGACGTAGATCCCTATGGCTACACCTTC.

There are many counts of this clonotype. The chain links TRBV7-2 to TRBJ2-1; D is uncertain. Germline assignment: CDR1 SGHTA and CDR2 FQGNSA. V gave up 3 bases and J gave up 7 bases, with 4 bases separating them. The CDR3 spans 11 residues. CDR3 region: CASSLRNEQFF. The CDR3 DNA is TGTGCCAGCAGCTTGAGAAATGAGCAGTTCTTC.

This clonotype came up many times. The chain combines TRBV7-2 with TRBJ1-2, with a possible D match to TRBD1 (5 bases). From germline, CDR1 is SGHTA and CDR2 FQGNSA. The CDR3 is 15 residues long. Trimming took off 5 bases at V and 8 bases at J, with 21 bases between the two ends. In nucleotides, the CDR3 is TGTGCCAGCAGCGACGCCGGAGGGCCGGGACGAGGCTACACCTTC. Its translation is CASSDAGGPGRGYTF.

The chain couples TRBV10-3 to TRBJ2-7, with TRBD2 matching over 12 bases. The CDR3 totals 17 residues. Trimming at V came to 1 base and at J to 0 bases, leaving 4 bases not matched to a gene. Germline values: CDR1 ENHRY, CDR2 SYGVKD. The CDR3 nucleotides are TGTGCCATCAGTGAGTTGAGACTAGCGGGAGACTCCTACGAGCAGTACTTC. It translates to CAISELRLAGDSYEQYF.

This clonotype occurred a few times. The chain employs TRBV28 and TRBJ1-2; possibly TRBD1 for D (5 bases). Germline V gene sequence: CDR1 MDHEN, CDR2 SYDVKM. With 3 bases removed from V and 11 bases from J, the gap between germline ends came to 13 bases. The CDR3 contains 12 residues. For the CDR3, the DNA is TGTGCCAGCAGTTTGGGGCAGGGCAGGTACACCTTC. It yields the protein CASSLGQGRYTF.

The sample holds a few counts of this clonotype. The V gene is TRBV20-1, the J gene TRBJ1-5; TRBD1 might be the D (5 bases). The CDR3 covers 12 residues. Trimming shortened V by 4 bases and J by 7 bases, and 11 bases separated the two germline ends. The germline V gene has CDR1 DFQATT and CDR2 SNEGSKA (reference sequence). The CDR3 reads CSANRGNQPQHF. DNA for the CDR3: TGCAGTGCTAATCGGGGGAACCAGCCCCAGCATTTT.

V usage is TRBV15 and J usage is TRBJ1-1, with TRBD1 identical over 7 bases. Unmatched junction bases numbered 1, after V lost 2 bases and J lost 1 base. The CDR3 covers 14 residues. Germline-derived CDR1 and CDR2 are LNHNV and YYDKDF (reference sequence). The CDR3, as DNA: TGTGCCACCAGCAGAACAGGGGCGAACACTGAAGCTTTCTTT. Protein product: CATSRTGANTEAFF.

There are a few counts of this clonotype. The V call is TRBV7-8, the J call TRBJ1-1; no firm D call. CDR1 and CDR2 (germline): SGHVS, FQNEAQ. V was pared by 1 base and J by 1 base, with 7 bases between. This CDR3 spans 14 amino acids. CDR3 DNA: TGTGCCAGCAGCTTAGATTGGCGGAACACTGAAGCTTTCTTT. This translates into CASSLDWRNTEAFF.

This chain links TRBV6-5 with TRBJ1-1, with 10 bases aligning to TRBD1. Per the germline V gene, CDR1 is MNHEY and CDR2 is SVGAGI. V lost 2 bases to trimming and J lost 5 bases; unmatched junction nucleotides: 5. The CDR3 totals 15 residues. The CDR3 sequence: CASSYTRTGGTEAFF. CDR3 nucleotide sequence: TGTGCCAGCAGTTACACAAGGACAGGGGGGACTGAAGCTTTCTTT.

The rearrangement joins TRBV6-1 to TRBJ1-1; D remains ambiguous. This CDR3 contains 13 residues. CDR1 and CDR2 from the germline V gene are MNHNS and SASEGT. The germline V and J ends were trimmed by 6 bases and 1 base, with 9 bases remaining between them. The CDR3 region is CASSRKENTEAFF. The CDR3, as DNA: TGTGCCAGCAGCAGAAAAGAGAACACTGAAGCTTTCTTT.

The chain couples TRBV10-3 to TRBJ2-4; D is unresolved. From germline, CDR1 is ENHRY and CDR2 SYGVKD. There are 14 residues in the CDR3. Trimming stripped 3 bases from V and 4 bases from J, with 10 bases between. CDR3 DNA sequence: TGTGCCATCAGTGAAGACTTGGGTAAAAACATTCAGTACTTC. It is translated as CAISEDLGKNIQYF.

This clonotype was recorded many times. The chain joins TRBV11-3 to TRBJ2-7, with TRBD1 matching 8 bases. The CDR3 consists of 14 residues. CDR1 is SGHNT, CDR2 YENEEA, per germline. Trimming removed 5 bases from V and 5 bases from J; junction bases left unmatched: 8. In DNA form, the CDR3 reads TGTGCCAGCAGCATCCAGGGGGCGAGGAACGAGCAGTACTTC. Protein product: CASSIQGARNEQYF.